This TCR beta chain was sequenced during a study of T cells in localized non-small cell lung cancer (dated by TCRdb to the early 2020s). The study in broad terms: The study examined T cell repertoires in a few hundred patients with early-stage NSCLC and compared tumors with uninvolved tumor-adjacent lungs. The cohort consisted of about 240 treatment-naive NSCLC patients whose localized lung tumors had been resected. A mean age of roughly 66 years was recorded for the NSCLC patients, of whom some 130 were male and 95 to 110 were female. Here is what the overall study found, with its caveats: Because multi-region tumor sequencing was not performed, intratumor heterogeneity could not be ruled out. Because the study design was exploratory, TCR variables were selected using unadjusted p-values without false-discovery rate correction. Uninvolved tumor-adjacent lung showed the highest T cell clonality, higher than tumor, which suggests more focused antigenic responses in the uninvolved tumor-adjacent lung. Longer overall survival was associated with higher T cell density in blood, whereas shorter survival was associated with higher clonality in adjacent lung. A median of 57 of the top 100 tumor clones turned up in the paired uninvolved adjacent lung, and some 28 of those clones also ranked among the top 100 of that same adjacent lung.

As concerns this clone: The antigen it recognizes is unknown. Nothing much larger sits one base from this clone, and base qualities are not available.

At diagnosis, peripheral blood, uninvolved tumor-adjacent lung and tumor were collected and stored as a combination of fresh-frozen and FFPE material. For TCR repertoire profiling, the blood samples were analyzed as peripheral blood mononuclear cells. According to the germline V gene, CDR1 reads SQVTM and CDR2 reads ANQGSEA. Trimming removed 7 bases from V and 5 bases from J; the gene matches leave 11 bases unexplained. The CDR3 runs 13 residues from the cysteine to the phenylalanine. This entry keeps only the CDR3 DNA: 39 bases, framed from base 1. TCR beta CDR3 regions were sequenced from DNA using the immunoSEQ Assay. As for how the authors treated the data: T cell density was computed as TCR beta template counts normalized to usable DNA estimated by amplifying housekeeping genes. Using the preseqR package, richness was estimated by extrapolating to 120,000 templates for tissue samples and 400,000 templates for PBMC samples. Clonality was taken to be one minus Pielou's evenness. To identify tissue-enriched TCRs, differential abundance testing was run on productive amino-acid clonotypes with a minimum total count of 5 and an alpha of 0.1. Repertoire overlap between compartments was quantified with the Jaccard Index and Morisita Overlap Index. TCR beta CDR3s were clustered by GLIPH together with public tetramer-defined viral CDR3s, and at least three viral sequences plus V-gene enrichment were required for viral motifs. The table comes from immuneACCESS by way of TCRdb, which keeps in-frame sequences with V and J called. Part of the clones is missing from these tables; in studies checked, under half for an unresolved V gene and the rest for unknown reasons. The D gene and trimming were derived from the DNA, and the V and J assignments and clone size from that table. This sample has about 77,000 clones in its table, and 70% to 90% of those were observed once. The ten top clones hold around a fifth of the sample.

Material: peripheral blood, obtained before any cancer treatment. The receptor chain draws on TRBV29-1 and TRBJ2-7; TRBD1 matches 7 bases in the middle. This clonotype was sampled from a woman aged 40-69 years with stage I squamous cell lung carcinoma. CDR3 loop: CSALTGVGHEQYF. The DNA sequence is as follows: TGCAGCGCGCTCACAGGGGTAGGTCACGAGCAGTACTTC.